The sequence of this TCR beta chain was determined in a study of T cell changes during pregnancy in multiple sclerosis. The germline V gene encodes CDR1 MDHEN and CDR2 SYDVKM. Trimming removed 3 bases at V and 5 bases at J, with 17 bases between. This CDR3 has 15 residues. The assay was immunoSEQ multiplex PCR, and TCRdb's table has in-frame clones only and misses some. In the table there are approximately 37,000 clones, around 94% of which are singletons. The clonotype was recovered from a female donor with multiple sclerosis, enrolled in a pregnancy study. The sample consisted of peripheral blood, taken in the third trimester of pregnancy. The chain uses TRBV28 and TRBJ2-7; TRBD1 is a possible D gene (6 bases). The CDR3 bases are TGTGCCAGCAGTTTGGTTGGCAGGGGAGTCCACGAGCAGTACTTC. Residues: CASSLVGRGVHEQYF.